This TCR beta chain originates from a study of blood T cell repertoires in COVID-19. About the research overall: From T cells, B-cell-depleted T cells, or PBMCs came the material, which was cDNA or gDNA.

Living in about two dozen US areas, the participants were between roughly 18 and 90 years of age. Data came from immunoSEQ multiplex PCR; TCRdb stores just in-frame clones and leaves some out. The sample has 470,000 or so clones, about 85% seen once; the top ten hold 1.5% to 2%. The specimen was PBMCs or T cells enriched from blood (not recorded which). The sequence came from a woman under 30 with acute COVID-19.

The CDR3 sequence: CASSESYGGAKNIQYF. CDR3 in DNA: TGCGCCAGCAGTGAGTCTTATGGAGGGGCCAAAAACATTCAGTACTTC. This chain links TRBV10-1 with TRBJ2-4; weak D call: TRBD2 (6 bases). This CDR3 has 16 residues. The ends were cut back, 0 bases at V and 1 base at J, with 10 bases in the middle. Germline V CDR1 and CDR2: WNHNN, SYGVQD (reference sequence).